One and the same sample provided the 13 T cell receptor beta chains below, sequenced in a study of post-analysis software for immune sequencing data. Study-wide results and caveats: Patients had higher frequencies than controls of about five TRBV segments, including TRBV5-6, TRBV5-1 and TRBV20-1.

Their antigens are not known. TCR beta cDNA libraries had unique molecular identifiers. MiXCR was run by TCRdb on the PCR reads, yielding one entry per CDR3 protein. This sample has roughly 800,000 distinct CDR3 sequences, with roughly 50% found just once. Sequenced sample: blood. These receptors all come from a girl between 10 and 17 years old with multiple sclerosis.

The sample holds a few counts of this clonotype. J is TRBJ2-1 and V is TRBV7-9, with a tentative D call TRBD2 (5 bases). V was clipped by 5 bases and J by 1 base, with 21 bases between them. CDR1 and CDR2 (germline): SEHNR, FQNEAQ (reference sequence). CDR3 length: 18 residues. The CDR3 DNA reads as TGTGCCAGCAGCAACCCCGGGTCAGCGGTAGGATCCTACAATGAGCAGTTCTTC. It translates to CASSNPGSAVGSYNEQFF.

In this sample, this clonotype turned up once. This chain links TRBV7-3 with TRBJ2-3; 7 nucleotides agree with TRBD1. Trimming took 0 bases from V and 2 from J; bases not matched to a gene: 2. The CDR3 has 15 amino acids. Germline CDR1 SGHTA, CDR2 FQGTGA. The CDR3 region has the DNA TGTGCCAGCAGCTTAACAGGGGGCCTCACAGATACGCAGTATTTT. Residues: CASSLTGGLTDTQYF. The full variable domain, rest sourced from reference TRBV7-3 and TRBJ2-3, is GAGVSQTPSNKVTEKGKYVELRCDPISGHTALYWYRQSLGQGPEFLIYFQGTGAADDSGLPNDRFFAVRPEGSVSTLKIQRTERGDSAVYLCASSLTGGLTDTQYFGPGTRLTVL.

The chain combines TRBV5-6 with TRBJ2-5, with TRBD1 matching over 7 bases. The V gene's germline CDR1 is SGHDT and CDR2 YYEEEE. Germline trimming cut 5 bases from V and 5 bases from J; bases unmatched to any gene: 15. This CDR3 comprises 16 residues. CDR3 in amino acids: CASSFLPGQISETQYF. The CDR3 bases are TGTGCCAGCAGTTTCTTACCGGGACAGATTAGCGAGACCCAGTACTTC.

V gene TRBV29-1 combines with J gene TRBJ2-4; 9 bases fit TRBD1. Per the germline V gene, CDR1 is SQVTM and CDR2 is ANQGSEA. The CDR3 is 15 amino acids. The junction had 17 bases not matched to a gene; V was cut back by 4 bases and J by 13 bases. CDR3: CSVGGTGDRVLEQYF. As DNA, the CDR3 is TGCAGCGTTGGGGGGACCGGGGACAGGGTCCTTGAGCAGTACTTC.

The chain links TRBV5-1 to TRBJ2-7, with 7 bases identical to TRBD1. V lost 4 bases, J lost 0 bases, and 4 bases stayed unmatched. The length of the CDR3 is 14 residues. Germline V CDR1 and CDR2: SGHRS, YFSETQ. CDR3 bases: TGCGCCAGCAGCCGGGGACAGACCTCCTACGAGCAGTACTTC. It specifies CASSRGQTSYEQYF.

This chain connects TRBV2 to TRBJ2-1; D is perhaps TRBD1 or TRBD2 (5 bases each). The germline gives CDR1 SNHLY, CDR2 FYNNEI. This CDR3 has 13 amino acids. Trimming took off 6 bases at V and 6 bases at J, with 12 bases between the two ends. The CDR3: CASRGTAANEQFF. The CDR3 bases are TGTGCCAGCAGGGGGACCGCGGCCAATGAGCAGTTCTTC.

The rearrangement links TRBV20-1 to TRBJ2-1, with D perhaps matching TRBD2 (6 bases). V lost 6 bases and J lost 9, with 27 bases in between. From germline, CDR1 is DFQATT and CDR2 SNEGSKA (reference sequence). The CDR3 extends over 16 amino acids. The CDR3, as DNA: TGCAGTGCCTGGTATCGCGGGAAAGGGGTTTTTTCTGAGCAGTTCTTC. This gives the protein CSAWYRGKGVFSEQFF.

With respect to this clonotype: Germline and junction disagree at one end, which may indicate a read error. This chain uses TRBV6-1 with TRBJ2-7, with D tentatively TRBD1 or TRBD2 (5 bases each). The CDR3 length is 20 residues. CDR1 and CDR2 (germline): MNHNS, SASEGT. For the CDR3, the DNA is TGTGACAGCAGTGAAGTTTATTCGGCCAGTGGGGGATGGATCTCCTACGAGCAGTACTTC. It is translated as CDSSEVYSASGGWISYEQYF.

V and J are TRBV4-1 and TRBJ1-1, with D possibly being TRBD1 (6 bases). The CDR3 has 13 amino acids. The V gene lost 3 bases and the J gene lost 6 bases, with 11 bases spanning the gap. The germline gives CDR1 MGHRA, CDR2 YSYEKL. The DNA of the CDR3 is TGCGCCAGCAGCCAGTATACAGGGCCTGAAGCTTTCTTT. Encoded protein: CASSQYTGPEAFF.

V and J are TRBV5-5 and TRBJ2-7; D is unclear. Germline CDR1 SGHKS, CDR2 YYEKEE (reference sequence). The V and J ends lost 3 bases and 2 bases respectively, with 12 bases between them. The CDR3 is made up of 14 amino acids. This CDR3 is CASSSDPVAYEQYF. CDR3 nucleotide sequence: TGTGCCAGCAGCTCGGACCCGGTCGCCTACGAGCAGTACTTC. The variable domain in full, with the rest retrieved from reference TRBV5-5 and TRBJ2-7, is DAGVTQSPTHLIKTRGQQVTLRCSPISGHKSVSWYQQVLGQGPQFIFQYYEKEERGRGNFPDRFSARQFPNYSSELNVNALLLGDSALYLCASSSDPVAYEQYFGPGTRLTVT.

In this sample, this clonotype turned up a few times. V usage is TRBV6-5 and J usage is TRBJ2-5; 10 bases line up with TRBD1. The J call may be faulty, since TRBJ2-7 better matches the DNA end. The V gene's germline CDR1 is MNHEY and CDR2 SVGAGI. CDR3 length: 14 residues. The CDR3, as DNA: TGTGCCAGCAGTAGGACAGGGGGTAACGACGAGCAGTACTTC. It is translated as CASSRTGGNDEQYF.

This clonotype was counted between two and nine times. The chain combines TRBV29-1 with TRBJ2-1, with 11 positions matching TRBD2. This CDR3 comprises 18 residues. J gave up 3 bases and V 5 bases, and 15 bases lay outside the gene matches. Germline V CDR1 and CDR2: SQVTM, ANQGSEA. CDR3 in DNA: TGCAGCGTTAAACTAGCGGGAGTTACCCGTATGAACTACAATGAGCAGTTCTTC. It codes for CSVKLAGVTRMNYNEQFF.

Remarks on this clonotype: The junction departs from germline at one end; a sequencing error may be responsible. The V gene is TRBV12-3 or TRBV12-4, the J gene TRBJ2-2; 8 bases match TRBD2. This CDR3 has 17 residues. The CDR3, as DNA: TGTGCCAGCAGTTTAGTGGGCGGGAGGCCCAACACCGGGGAGCGGTTTTTT. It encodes CASSLVGGRPNTGERFF.